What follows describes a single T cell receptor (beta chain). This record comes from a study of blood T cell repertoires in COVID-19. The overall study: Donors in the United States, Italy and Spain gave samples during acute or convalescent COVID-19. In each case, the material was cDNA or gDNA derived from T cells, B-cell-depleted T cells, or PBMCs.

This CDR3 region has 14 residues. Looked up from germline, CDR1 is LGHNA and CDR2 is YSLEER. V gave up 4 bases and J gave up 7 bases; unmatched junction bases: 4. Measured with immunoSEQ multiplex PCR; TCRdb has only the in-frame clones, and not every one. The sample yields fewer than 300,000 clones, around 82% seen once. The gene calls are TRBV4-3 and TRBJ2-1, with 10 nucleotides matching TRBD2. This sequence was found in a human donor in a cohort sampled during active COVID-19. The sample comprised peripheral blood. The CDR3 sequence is CASSLAGGYNEQFF. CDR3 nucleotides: TGCGCCAGCAGCCTAGCGGGGGGTTATAATGAGCAGTTCTTC.